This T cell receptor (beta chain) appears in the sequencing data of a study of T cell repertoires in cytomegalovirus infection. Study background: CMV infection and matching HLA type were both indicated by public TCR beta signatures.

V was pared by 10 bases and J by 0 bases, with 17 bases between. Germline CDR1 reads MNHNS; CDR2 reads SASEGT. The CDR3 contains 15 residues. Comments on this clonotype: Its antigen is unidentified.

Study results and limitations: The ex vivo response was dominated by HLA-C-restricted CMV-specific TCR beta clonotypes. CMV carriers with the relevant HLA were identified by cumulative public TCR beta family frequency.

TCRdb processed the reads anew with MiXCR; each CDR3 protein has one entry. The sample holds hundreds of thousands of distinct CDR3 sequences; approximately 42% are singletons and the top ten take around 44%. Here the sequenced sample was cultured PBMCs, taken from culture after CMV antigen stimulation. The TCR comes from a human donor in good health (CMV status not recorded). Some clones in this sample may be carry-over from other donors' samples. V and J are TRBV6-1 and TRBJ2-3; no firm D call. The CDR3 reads CATTPSLSSTDTQYF. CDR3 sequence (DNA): TGTGCCACCACCCCGAGCCTCTCTAGCACAGATACGCAGTATTTT.